The sequence of this TCR beta chain was determined in a study of cytomegalovirus exposure and HLA in healthy donors. Study-wide background: T cells numbering approximately 170 million yielded around 120 million unique TCR beta sequences in an earlier analysis.

Looked up from germline, CDR1 is MNHEY and CDR2 is SMNVEV (reference sequence). This CDR3 has 14 amino acids. Unmatched junction bases numbered 3, after V lost 5 bases and J lost 1 base. On this clone itself: Its antigen remains unknown.

The PCR had 60 Vbeta and 13 Jbeta primers. Using immunoSEQ multiplex PCR, the repertoire was profiled, and TCRdb retains in-frame clones only, with some absent. This sample has about 160,000 clones, with 84% found just once. Study observations and caveats: With later analysis, a missense DCLRE1C variant became linked to TCR beta V- and J-gene trimming. The authors confirmed in vitro that a few CMV-associated chains were specific for CMV antigens.

The chain joins TRBV27 to TRBJ2-5, with 8 positions matching TRBD1. Sequenced material: PBMCs. This TCR was sampled from a man in his thirties or forties in good health and CMV-seronegative. The CDR3 DNA reads TGTGCCAGCAGTGCCAGGGGGCTCCAAGAGACCCAGTACTTC. This sequence encodes CASSARGLQETQYF.